The clone carrying this T cell receptor (beta chain) has more than one count but fewer than ten. Its antigen is currently unknown. Patients were newly diagnosed with stage II-IVA oral cavity squamous cell carcinoma without prior systemic or radiation treatment. These oral cavity squamous cell carcinomas were HPV-negative and locally advanced. Blood cells were analyzed directly, without culture or expansion. V dropped 5 bases and J dropped 6; count of bases not matched to a gene: 9. In germline, CDR1 is SGHNT, CDR2 YENEEA. This CDR3 has 15 residues. These data originate in a study of neoadjuvant anti-PD-1 for oral cavity cancer. General study findings and limits: Higher pretreatment Treg/Th17 ratios tracked higher pretreatment blood clonality.

The repertoire was sequenced with immunoSEQ multiplex PCR; TCRdb's copy has only in-frame clones and lacks some. The table has about 20,000 clones, around 72% seen once; the top ten hold roughly 3%. The sample in question was PBMCs, obtained before nivolumab (anti-PD-1) treatment. The TCR comes from a person between 40 and 85 years old with oral cavity squamous cell carcinoma. The chain uses TRBV11-3 and TRBJ2-1; the match to TRBD2 covers 8 bases. CDR3 residues: CASSPGLELFNEQFF. In nucleotides, the CDR3 is TGTGCCAGCAGCCCGGGACTAGAGTTGTTCAATGAGCAGTTCTTC.